These 25 T cell receptor beta chains were sequenced from one sample in a study of immune cell composition in non-small cell lung cancer. Sequencing was performed with immunoSEQ multiplex PCR; in TCRdb, only in-frame clones are kept and a portion is missing. The data contain about 3,200 clones, about 74% of them singletons. The specimen sequenced was lung tumor tissue. These receptors originate from a human donor with non-small cell lung cancer.

This sequence joins TRBV9 and TRBJ2-7; maybe TRBD1 (6 bases). The length of the CDR3 is 14 residues. V was trimmed by 4 bases and J by 3 bases, leaving 14 bases between them. CDR1 is SGDLS and CDR2 is YYNGEE in the germline V gene. CDR3: CASSYGQFDYEQYF. In DNA form, the CDR3 reads TGTGCCAGCAGCTATGGACAGTTTGACTACGAGCAGTACTTC. The full variable domain, its missing parts supplied by reference TRBV9 and TRBJ2-7, is DSGVTQTPKHLITATGQRVTLRCSPRSGDLSVYWYQQSLDQGLQFLIQYYNGEERAKGNILERFSAQQFPDLHSELNLSSLELGDSALYFCASSYGQFDYEQYFGPGTRLTVT.

V is TRBV7-7 and J is TRBJ2-1; a possible D gene is TRBD2 (5 bases). Germline values: CDR1 SSHAT, CDR2 FNYEAQ (reference sequence). The CDR3 length is 14 residues. With 5 bases removed from V and 0 bases from J, the gap between germline ends came to 8 bases. CDR3 sequence (DNA): TGTGCCAGCAGCCCTGACTACTCCTACAATGAGCAGTTCTTC. Translated, it gives CASSPDYSYNEQFF. The full variable domain, with the rest looked up from reference TRBV7-7 and TRBJ2-1, is GAGVSQSPRYKVTKRGQDVTLRCDPISSHATLYWYQQALGQGPEFLTYFNYEAQPDKSGLPSDRFSAERPEGSISTLTIQRTEQRDSAMYRCASSPDYSYNEQFFGPGTRLTVL.

This chain connects TRBV18 to TRBJ2-5; 7 bases fit TRBD2. Trimming at V came to 3 bases and at J to 2 bases, leaving 3 bases not matched to a gene. Germline loops: CDR1 KGHSH, CDR2 LQKENI. The CDR3 covers 14 residues. CDR3 bases: TGTGCCAGCTCACCGGTGGGAGGGCAAGAGACCCAGTACTTC. Its translation: CASSPVGGQETQYF.

This clone was counted between two and nine times. The chain joins TRBV5-4 to TRBJ1-6; 7 nucleotides line up with TRBD1. This CDR3 contains 15 residues. V dropped 2 bases and J dropped 9; count of bases not matched to a gene: 8. CDR1 and CDR2 (germline): SGHNT, YYREEE (reference sequence). The CDR3 sequence is CASSLDRAVGSPLHF. Here the CDR3 DNA reads TGTGCCAGCAGCTTAGACAGGGCCGTCGGTTCACCCCTCCACTTT.

The V and J genes are TRBV28 and TRBJ1-2; D unresolved. V lost 3 bases, J lost 4 bases, and 12 bases lay in between. In germline, CDR1 is MDHEN, CDR2 SYDVKM. The CDR3 extends over 14 amino acids. CDR3 bases: TGTGCCAGCAGTTTTGGCCCCAGGATCTATGGCTACACCTTC. This codes for CASSFGPRIYGYTF.

This clone was seen a handful of times. V usage is TRBV9 and J usage is TRBJ2-2; TRBD1 matches 7 bases. This CDR3 has 17 residues. Trimming removed 0 bases from V and 0 bases from J; junction bases left unmatched: 5. The germline V gene has CDR1 SGDLS and CDR2 YYNGEE. The DNA for the CDR3 is TGTGCCAGCAGCGTAGTTCGGGACAGCGCGAACACCGGGGAGCTGTTTTTT. Protein sequence: CASSVVRDSANTGELFF.

The chain recombines TRBV6-1 with TRBJ1-4; D is perhaps TRBD1 (5 bases). V was shortened by 1 base and J by 6 bases, with 27 bases between the two germline ends. Germline V gene data show CDR1 as MNHNS and CDR2 as SASEGT. The CDR3 totals 20 residues. As DNA, the CDR3 is TGTGCCAGCAGTGAAGTTGGGCACCTCACAGAGAAGGCGGGGGATGAAAAACTGTTTTTT. Translation: CASSEVGHLTEKAGDEKLFF.

This clone was picked up one time. The J gene is TRBJ2-1, the V gene TRBV28, with 7 bases identical to TRBD2. The CDR3 spans 14 residues. Looked up from germline, CDR1 is MDHEN and CDR2 is SYDVKM. Unmatched junction bases numbered 7, after V lost 1 base and J lost 10 bases. CDR3 in amino acids: CASSLLRRAGEQFF. The CDR3 region has the DNA TGTGCCAGCAGTTTATTGCGGAGAGCGGGGGAGCAGTTCTTC.

A single count supports this clone. V is TRBV2 and J is TRBJ2-5; D may be TRBD1 (5 bases). Per the germline V gene, CDR1 is SNHLY and CDR2 is FYNNEI. V was clipped by 7 bases and J by 5 bases, with 14 bases between them. The CDR3 has 13 residues. The CDR3 DNA reads TGTGCCAGCATTGGTCAGGGTTGGGAGACCCAGTACTTC. This encodes CASIGQGWETQYF.

As DNA, the CDR3 is TGTGCCAGCTCCTACGGGGGGTTCACAGATACGCAGTATTTT. Translating gives CASSYGGFTDTQYF. The chain couples TRBV7-9 to TRBJ2-3; TRBD2 aligns across 7 bases. Germline assignment: CDR1 SEHNR and CDR2 FQNEAQ (reference sequence). CDR3 length: 14 amino acids. V lost 8 bases, J lost 2 bases, and 7 bases stayed unmatched.

The V call is TRBV7-6, the J call TRBJ1-1; 9 nucleotides line up with TRBD1. V lost 2 bases, J lost 5 bases, and 3 bases stayed unmatched. The CDR3 runs 14 residues. CDR1 SGHVS and CDR2 FNYEAQ come from the germline V gene. The CDR3 DNA reads as TGTGCCAGCAGCTTATGGACAGGGGTTACTGAAGCTTTCTTT. It is translated as CASSLWTGVTEAFF.

V is TRBV29-1 and J is TRBJ2-3; 11 bases align to TRBD2. The V gene's germline CDR1 is SQVTM and CDR2 ANQGSEA. V shed 6 bases and J 0 bases; nucleotides not matched to a gene: 20. This CDR3 is built from 20 residues. CDR3 DNA sequence: TGCAGCGTGAGGGGGCGAATACTAGCGGGGGTTCAGTCTAGCACAGATACGCAGTATTTT. This gives the protein CSVRGRILAGVQSSTDTQYF.

This clone showed up just a few times. The V and J genes are TRBV6-1 and TRBJ2-7; TRBD1 is a possible D gene (5 bases). The CDR3 has 13 residues. Germline V gene data show CDR1 as MNHNS and CDR2 as SASEGT. The ends were cut back, 10 bases at V and 0 bases at J, with 13 bases in the middle. The chain's CDR3 is CATTTVLSYEQYF. The CDR3 DNA reads as TGTGCCACTACGACAGTTCTCTCCTACGAGCAGTACTTC.

The V and J genes are TRBV28 and TRBJ1-2; the D is unclear. The CDR3 loop spans 14 amino acids. The germline CDR1 and CDR2 sequences are MDHEN and SYDVKM. V lost 3 bases and J 4 bases, leaving 12 bases between the germline ends. CDR3 protein: CASSLAGQIYGYTF. In DNA, the CDR3 is TGTGCCAGCAGTTTGGCGGGCCAGATCTATGGCTACACCTTC.

The genes are TRBV28 and TRBJ1-2, with TRBD1 as a possible D gene (5 bases). Germline V CDR1 and CDR2: MDHEN, SYDVKM. The V gene lost 2 bases and the J gene lost 2 bases, with 18 bases spanning the gap. The CDR3 runs 17 residues. CDR3 residues: CASSLLGRSTVNYGYTF. The DNA of the CDR3 is TGTGCCAGCAGTTTACTAGGCCGGTCGACAGTGAACTATGGCTACACCTTC.

As to this clone: The sample has other DNA sequences that encode this CDR3 too. The rearrangement links TRBV18 to TRBJ1-2; 7 nucleotides align to TRBD1. With V trimmed by 2 bases and J by 6 bases, 3 bases remained unmatched. CDR3 length equals 13 residues. Germline CDR1 and CDR2: KGHSH and LQKENI. CDR3 residues: CASSPDREDGYTF. The DNA of the CDR3 is TGTGCCAGCTCACCAGACAGGGAGGATGGCTACACCTTC.

This chain joins TRBV18 and TRBJ2-7; D is perhaps TRBD1 (5 bases). The CDR3 consists of 15 residues. The V end was cut by 1 base, the J end by 4 bases, with 14 bases between. The germline gives CDR1 KGHSH, CDR2 LQKENI. Here the CDR3 reads CASSPQGSSLYEQYF. Written as DNA, the CDR3 is TGTGCCAGCTCACCACAGGGGTCCTCGCTATACGAGCAGTACTTC.

This clone was observed once. The genes are TRBV7-9 and TRBJ2-1; 9 bases map to TRBD1. V trimming: 1 base; J trimming: 5 bases; junction bases outside the gene matches: 6. The CDR3 length is 16 residues. Germline CDR1 SEHNR, CDR2 FQNEAQ (reference sequence). The CDR3 sequence: CASSLGPGTGHNEQFF. The CDR3 DNA reads TGTGCCAGCAGCTTAGGCCCTGGGACAGGGCACAATGAGCAGTTCTTC.

The chain links TRBV5-1 to TRBJ2-1, with TRBD2 identical over 9 bases. The ends lost 0 bases at V and 10 bases at J; junction bases unmatched: 11. From germline, CDR1 is SGHRS and CDR2 YFSETQ. CDR3 length: 16 residues. The CDR3 sequence is CASSLVVAGDQGEQFF. The CDR3 bases are TGCGCCAGCAGCTTGGTGGTAGCGGGGGATCAAGGCGAGCAGTTCTTC.

The count of this clone is one. The V gene is TRBV6-1, the J gene TRBJ2-1; TRBD1 aligns across 10 bases. Losses at the gene ends were 1 base for V and 3 bases for J; bases not matched to a gene: 0. The CDR3 is 15 residues long. Germline lookup yields CDR1 MNHNS and CDR2 SASEGT. The CDR3 DNA reads as TGTGCCAGCAGTGAAGGGACAGGGGGCTACAATGAGCAGTTCTTC. As protein: CASSEGTGGYNEQFF.

The chain uses TRBV28 and TRBJ1-2; D is unresolved. This CDR3 spans 12 amino acids. CDR1 is MDHEN, CDR2 SYDVKM, per germline. V was clipped by 6 bases and J by 8 bases, with 13 bases between them. CDR3 sequence (DNA): TGTGCCAGCAGATCTGGCGGCGGGGGCTACACCTTC. Protein product: CASRSGGGGYTF.

This sequence joins TRBV4-2 and TRBJ2-1, with 14 bases aligning to TRBD2. The CDR3 spans 16 residues. V was clipped by 0 bases and J by 7 bases; unmatched bases: 2. Germline V gene sequence: CDR1 LGHNA, CDR2 YNFKEQ. CDR3 bases: TGTGCCAGCAGCCAAGATGGGACTAGCGGGGGTAATGAGCAGTTCTTC. Its translation: CASSQDGTSGGNEQFF.

The chain recombines TRBV10-3 with TRBJ1-2, with 9 bases matching TRBD1. This CDR3 comprises 15 residues. V trimming: 2 bases; J trimming: 5 bases; junction bases outside the gene matches: 6. Germline V gives CDR1 ENHRY, CDR2 SYGVKD. CDR3 loop: CAISEETGGEYGYTF. The CDR3 region has the DNA TGTGCCATCAGTGAGGAGACAGGGGGAGAGTATGGCTACACCTTC.

The V gene is TRBV27, the J gene TRBJ1-1, with a weak D call TRBD1 (5 bases). The CDR3 has 13 amino acids. Germline lookup yields CDR1 MNHEY and CDR2 SMNVEV (reference sequence). The V and J ends lost 5 bases and 3 bases respectively, with 10 bases between them. CDR3 sequence reads: CASSPRGYTEAFF. The CDR3 DNA follows: TGTGCCAGCAGTCCCCGGGGGTACACTGAAGCTTTCTTT.

This clone was counted a single time. The chain has TRBV5-1 and TRBJ1-1, with D possibly TRBD1 on 6 matching bases. V was trimmed by 0 bases and J by 3 bases, leaving 18 bases between them. This CDR3 has 17 amino acids. The germline V gene encodes CDR1 SGHRS and CDR2 YFSETQ. CDR3 nucleotide sequence: TGCGCCAGCAGCTTGGTACCCCCAGGGGAAAAGTACACTGAAGCTTTCTTT. Translation gives CASSLVPPGEKYTEAFF.